This paragraph covers one T cell receptor (beta chain) sequence. Its antigen specificity is not known. No per-base quality is available; no much larger clone lies one base away. The CDR3 runs 16 amino acids, cysteine and phenylalanine included. Left in the record is the CDR3 DNA by itself, 48 bases read in frame from the first base. V has 2 bases trimmed and J has 7 bases trimmed; junction bases matching no gene number 6. The sample belongs to a study of identical twins (dated by TCRdb to the mid-2010s). Some background on the complete study: TCR alpha and beta repertoires from monozygotic twins, unrelated adults of various ages and cord blood were deep-sequenced to test whether fetal clonotypes persist. To rule out contamination, replicate twin experiments were performed at different times with different library preparation protocols. Overall study results and their limits: Recombination models systematically underestimated out-of-frame TCR alpha sharing in monozygotic twins but agreed with sharing between unrelated individuals. Zero-insertion analyses could be partly confounded by invariant T cells such as MAIT and iNKT, although diverse VJ usage argued against such confounding for most clonotypes. A weaker excess of twin sharing was found in beta out-of-frame sequences because the signal-to-noise ratio was lowered by fewer shared sequences. Out-of-frame TCR alpha sequences shared between twins showed an excess of low generation-probability sequences compared with coincidental sharing between unrelated individuals. Abundant cord blood beta clonotypes had fewer insertions, young adult naive repertoires showed a similar but weaker trend, and memory repertoires showed no such trend. Because the same donors could not be followed over many years, the conclusions depended on cross-sectional statistical analysis.

Library generation was performed with 5' RACE. The reads were generated on an Illumina HiSeq 2000. A universal primer binding site was added through template switching, and the final cDNA carried a unique molecular identifier so that TCR cDNA molecules could be counted accurately. Specific primers in the conserved constant-segment region were used to synthesize first-strand cDNA for the TCR alpha and beta chains. Each cDNA library was double barcoded, with a SMART-Mk sample barcode plus Illumina barcodes, to control for contamination. TruSeq adapter sequences along with Illumina sample barcodes were introduced in two successive PCR steps. TCR alpha and beta cDNA libraries were sequenced on the Illumina HiSeq platform with custom primers. The source study handled its data this way. Raw reads were processed with MiGEC to extract unique molecular identifiers, and MiXCR was used to determine CDR3 positions. Recombination models were inferred per individual with the repgenHMM and IGoR tools using an EM algorithm. The tcR package in R was used for shared clonotype analysis, with sharing normalized by the product of cloneset sizes. To study raw recombination free of thymic and clonal selection effects, out-of-frame nonproductive sequences were analyzed. Starting from the raw public reads, TCRdb applied fastp trimming at Q25, assembled clones with MiXCR and retained in-frame beta chains. All rows with the same CDR3 protein become a single entry with the most common DNA and genes. TCRdb's processing, not the authors' own work, is the source of the V and J calls. This sample gives roughly 250,000 distinct CDR3 sequences in total; approximately 7.3% of them show up just once. Under 7% of the sample is taken by the ten largest.

Every donor in the study was a healthy Caucasian. Three pairs of female monozygotic twins, all aged about 18 to 30 years, made up the twin cohort. Positive isolation kits from Invitrogen were used to isolate the CD4+ and CD8+ T cell populations. These records were also assigned to another study, of yellow fever vaccine responses in identical twins. That second report states: According to the authors, the vaccine-induced T cell response in identical twins seemed to be partly convergent and partly specific to each individual. Focusing on identical twins, the study followed the T cell clones that responded to the vaccine, and did so with precision.

Sequences were obtained from CD8+ T cells sorted from blood. This TCR was recovered from a woman between 18 and 29 years old in good health. The receptor chain draws on TRBV12-3 or TRBV12-4 and TRBJ2-2, and 11 bases in between align with TRBD2. The nucleotide sequence reads as follows: TGTGCCAGCAGTTTAAGTAGCGGGGGGGCCGGCGGGGAGCTGTTTTTT. The translation is CASSLSSGGAGGELFF.